This passage covers 32 T cell receptor beta chains from one sample sequenced in a study of blood T cell repertoires in COVID-19. Generated by immunoSEQ multiplex PCR, the TCRdb table keeps only in-frame clones and is missing some. The sample has over 130,000 clones, approximately 85% seen once; the top ten hold around 2.9%. Specimen: peripheral blood. The receptors originated from a man between 45 and 60 years old with acute or convalescent COVID-19.

CDR3 residues: CASSHTQGYGYTF. CDR3 nucleotides: TGTGCCAGCAGCCATACCCAGGGCTATGGCTACACCTTC. This chain links TRBV3-1 (or the pseudogene TRBV3-2) with TRBJ1-2; D might be TRBD1 (5 bases). CDR1 and CDR2 from the germline V gene are LGHDT and YNNKEL (reference sequence). CDR3 length: 13 residues. V shed 3 bases and J shed 4 bases, with 9 bases lying between them.

The rearrangement links TRBV28 to TRBJ2-1; 10 nucleotides align to TRBD2. This CDR3 is built from 15 residues. With V trimmed by 4 bases and J by 7 bases, 7 bases remained unmatched. In germline, CDR1 is MDHEN, CDR2 SYDVKM. For the CDR3, the DNA is TGTGCCAGCAGTTCCGAGCGGGAGGGTCTAAATGAGCAGTTCTTC. Protein sequence: CASSSEREGLNEQFF.

The DNA for the CDR3 is TGTGCCAGCAGCAGGGCGTACTATGGCTACACCTTC. Translating it yields CASSRAYYGYTF. The chain is built from TRBV6-4 and TRBJ1-2, with D tentatively TRBD1 (5 bases). The V gene lost 6 bases and the J gene lost 3 bases, with 8 bases spanning the gap. This CDR3 is built from 12 residues. CDR1 and CDR2 (germline): MRHNA, SNTAGT.

This clone has more than one count but fewer than ten. The chain links TRBV5-1 to TRBJ2-2; 8 bases fit TRBD1. CDR1 and CDR2 from the germline V gene are SGHRS and YFSETQ. Germline trimming cut 4 bases from V and 2 bases from J; bases unmatched to any gene: 7. The CDR3 length is 16 residues. CDR3 residues: CASSARDRRNTGELFF. The CDR3 DNA follows: TGCGCCAGCAGCGCCCGGGACAGGAGAAACACCGGGGAGCTGTTTTTT.

The V call is TRBV6-5, the J call TRBJ2-7; D is unresolved. The CDR3 runs to 11 residues. V lost 5 bases and J 3 bases, leaving 5 bases between the germline ends. Germline V lookup: CDR1 MNHEY, CDR2 SVGAGI. CDR3 sequence (DNA): TGTGCCAGCAGTAGAGGCTACGAGCAGTACTTC. It yields the protein CASSRGYEQYF.

This clone has a single count. The V and J genes are TRBV11-3 and TRBJ2-7; tentatively, D is TRBD2 (6 bases). Per germline, CDR1 SGHNT and CDR2 YENEEA. The V end was cut by 5 bases, the J end by 1 base, with 18 bases between. The CDR3 covers 16 residues. The CDR3 spells CASSRGIHATSYEQYF. CDR3 bases: TGTGCCAGCAGCCGCGGGATACACGCCACGTCCTACGAGCAGTACTTC.

The chain recombines TRBV6-5 with TRBJ2-7; the D gene is possibly TRBD2 (5 bases). This CDR3 has 15 amino acids. Trimming cost V 7 bases and J 4 bases, with 20 bases left between them. Germline V gene lookup returns CDR1 MNHEY and CDR2 SVGAGI. Here the CDR3 reads CASNSQTRGSYEQYF. The CDR3 DNA follows: TGTGCCAGCAATTCCCAGACCCGGGGTTCGTACGAGCAGTACTTC.

J is TRBJ1-3 and V is TRBV9; 8 bases map to TRBD1. The CDR3 is 14 amino acids. CDR1 and CDR2 (germline): SGDLS, YYNGEE. V lost 0 bases, J lost 8 bases, and 4 bases stayed unmatched. The CDR3 spells CASSVEQGADTIYF. The CDR3 DNA reads TGTGCCAGCAGCGTAGAGCAGGGGGCGGACACCATATATTTT.

The chain links TRBV11-1 to TRBJ2-5; TRBD2 matches 7 bases. Germline V gene data show CDR1 as SGHAT and CDR2 as FQDESV (reference sequence). V lost 3 bases, J lost 4 bases, and 5 bases stayed unmatched. The CDR3 consists of 14 residues. CDR3 sequence reads: CASSFDAGAETQYF. The CDR3 nucleotides are TGTGCCAGCAGCTTTGATGCGGGAGCAGAGACCCAGTACTTC.

The genes are TRBV10-2 and TRBJ2-6; tentatively, D is TRBD1 (5 bases). This CDR3 region has 15 residues. Trimming took 6 bases from V and 0 from J, leaving 9 bases between them. Per the germline V gene, CDR1 is WSHSY and CDR2 is SAAADI. CDR3 region: CASRGQASGANVLTF. CDR3 nucleotide sequence: TGCGCCAGCAGAGGACAAGCCTCTGGGGCCAACGTCCTGACTTTC.

The chain links TRBV30 to TRBJ1-5, with D perhaps matching TRBD1 (6 bases). This CDR3 has 14 amino acids. Germline lookup yields CDR1 GTSNPN and CDR2 SVGIG (reference sequence). Trimming stripped 0 bases from V and 5 bases from J, with 11 bases between. The CDR3 bases are TGTGCCTGGAGTGTACAAGGGGGAGATCAGCCCCAGCATTTT. Translating gives CAWSVQGGDQPQHF.

In DNA, the CDR3 is TGTGCCAGCAGCACCAGGGGGGGCACAGATACGCAGTATTTT. As protein: CASSTRGGTDTQYF. The chain joins TRBV6-5 to TRBJ2-3, with a tentative D call TRBD1 (7 bases). The CDR3 loop spans 14 amino acids. In germline, CDR1 is MNHEY, CDR2 SVGAGI. With 6 bases removed from V and 1 base from J, the gap between germline ends came to 11 bases.

This chain links TRBV18 with TRBJ2-1, with 7 positions matching TRBD1. V shed 2 bases and J 7 bases; nucleotides not matched to a gene: 2. CDR3 size: 13 residues. Germline V lookup: CDR1 KGHSH, CDR2 LQKENI. The CDR3 spells CASSPDRANEQFF. CDR3 nucleotides: TGTGCCAGCTCACCAGACAGGGCTAATGAGCAGTTCTTC.

This chain links TRBV11-2 with TRBJ2-7; 9 positions agree with TRBD1. Germline values: CDR1 SGHAT, CDR2 FQNNGV. V was clipped by 3 bases and J by 3 bases; unmatched bases: 3. The CDR3 spans 14 residues. CDR3: CASSFDRGNYEQYF. CDR3 nucleotide sequence: TGTGCCAGCAGCTTTGACAGGGGGAACTACGAGCAGTACTTC.

The genes are TRBV27 and TRBJ1-2, with D perhaps matching TRBD1 (6 bases). CDR3 length: 13 residues. Trimming shortened V by 6 bases and J by 1 base, and 9 bases separated the two germline ends. Germline V CDR1 and CDR2: MNHEY, SMNVEV (reference sequence). The CDR3 bases are TGTGCCAGCAGAAGGACAGTTAACTATGGCTACACCTTC. Its translation: CASRRTVNYGYTF.

V usage is TRBV5-1 and J usage is TRBJ2-7; D is possibly TRBD1 (5 bases). V was cut by 0 bases and J by 2 bases, with 9 bases left in between. CDR1 is SGHRS, CDR2 YFSETQ, per germline. The CDR3 is made up of 14 amino acids. CDR3 DNA: TGCGCCAGCAGCTTGGGACAGTCCCCCTACGAGCAGTACTTC. It is translated as CASSLGQSPYEQYF.

CDR3 in amino acids: CATSEGGFRGEQYF. In DNA form, the CDR3 reads TGTGCCACCAGTGAGGGGGGATTTCGGGGCGAGCAGTACTTC. This chain uses TRBV24-1 with TRBJ2-7, with D possibly TRBD2 on 6 matching bases. Germline CDR1 is KGHDR and CDR2 is SFDVKD. V lost 4 bases, J lost 6 bases, and 15 bases lay in between. The CDR3 runs to 14 residues.

V is TRBV21-1 and J is TRBJ2-2; the D call of TRBD2 is as the table states it, not checked on the DNA. TRBV21-1 is a documented pseudogene. This CDR3 is 17 amino acids long. The CDR3 bases are TGTGCCAGCAGCCCTCACCGGGATCCGGGCGTCACCGGGGAGCTGTTTTTT. Its translation is CASSPHRDPGVTGELFF.

The genes are TRBV6-4 and TRBJ2-1; no reliable D call. The V and J ends lost 3 bases and 0 bases respectively, with 9 bases between them. The CDR3 runs 15 residues. In germline, CDR1 is MRHNA, CDR2 SNTAGT. CDR3 protein: CASSEELGSYNEQFF. The CDR3 region has the DNA TGTGCCAGCAGTGAGGAGCTGGGCTCCTACAATGAGCAGTTCTTC.

The CDR3 DNA is TGTGCCAGCAGTGAAGCGACTAGCGGGGGGGGTAATGAGCAGTTCTTC. Its translation: CASSEATSGGGNEQFF. V usage is TRBV6-1 and J usage is TRBJ2-1; the match to TRBD2 covers 14 bases. The germline gives CDR1 MNHNS, CDR2 SASEGT. V was pared by 0 bases and J by 7 bases, with 2 bases of the junction left unmatched. This CDR3 has 16 residues.

This chain connects TRBV7-9 to TRBJ2-2, with a tentative D call TRBD1 (5 bases). With 1 base removed from V and 7 bases from J, the gap between germline ends came to 13 bases. This CDR3 is 15 amino acids long. Germline lookup yields CDR1 SEHNR and CDR2 FQNEAQ (reference sequence). The CDR3 DNA reads TGTGCCAGCAGCTTAGAGTGGCAGGGTAACGGGGAGCTGTTTTTT. Protein sequence: CASSLEWQGNGELFF.

The CDR3 loop reads CASAVLAGAKETQYF. In nucleotides, the CDR3 is TGCGCCAGCGCCGTCCTAGCGGGGGCTAAAGAGACCCAGTACTTC. The chain uses TRBV5-1 and TRBJ2-5, with 10 bases identical to TRBD2. The germline gives CDR1 SGHRS, CDR2 YFSETQ. The CDR3 runs 15 residues. The trim removed 7 bases at V and 3 bases at J, leaving 9 bases unmatched. Combining the CDR3 with reference TRBV5-1 and TRBJ2-5 gives the whole variable domain KAGVTQTPRYLIKTRGQQVTLSCSPISGHRSVSWYQQTPGQGLQFLFEYFSETQRNKGNFPGRFSGRQFSNSRSEMNVSTLELGDSALYLCASAVLAGAKETQYFGPGTRLLVL.

V and J are TRBV24-1 and TRBJ2-7; possibly TRBD1 for D (6 bases). Looked up from germline, CDR1 is KGHDR and CDR2 is SFDVKD. This CDR3 has 19 residues. The germline V and J ends were trimmed by 3 bases and 0 bases, with 23 bases remaining between them. CDR3 DNA sequence: TGTGCCACCAGTGATCTGGACAGAAACCGACACAAAAGCTCCTACGAGCAGTACTTC. Protein: CATSDLDRNRHKSSYEQYF.

V and J are TRBV6-5 and TRBJ1-1, with 11 bases lining up with TRBD1. This CDR3 comprises 15 residues. V was pared by 6 bases and J by 4 bases, with 7 bases of the junction left unmatched. In germline, CDR1 is MNHEY, CDR2 SVGAGI. In DNA form, the CDR3 reads TGTGCCAGCAGCCTCAGGACAGGGGGCCTCACTGAAGCTTTCTTT. Translating gives CASSLRTGGLTEAFF.

This clone was detected only once. The DNA for the CDR3 is TGTGCCAGCAGCAAAGCCGGAAGTAGGTATGGGACAGGAGCCTACGAGCAGTACTTC. Its protein is CASSKAGSRYGTGAYEQYF. This chain joins TRBV21-1 and TRBJ2-7; the table assigns TRBD1, which was not confirmed against the DNA. TRBV21-1 is described as a pseudogene. The length of the CDR3 is 19 residues.

The chain recombines TRBV4-1 with TRBJ2-3; D call uncertain. The CDR3 covers 14 residues. CDR1 MGHRA and CDR2 YSYEKL come from the germline V gene. Trimming stripped 4 bases from V and 5 bases from J, with 13 bases between. CDR3 loop: CASSPSPERDTQYF. CDR3 DNA: TGCGCCAGCAGCCCCTCCCCGGAGAGAGATACGCAGTATTTT.

The rearrangement links TRBV30 to TRBJ2-3; 11 bases are a match to TRBD1. The ends lost 4 bases at V and 0 bases at J; junction bases unmatched: 6. CDR3 length: 16 residues. Germline V CDR1 and CDR2: GTSNPN, SVGIG (reference sequence). The CDR3 reads CAWNRGQGVSTDTQYF. In DNA form, the CDR3 reads TGTGCCTGGAATAGGGGACAGGGGGTTAGCACAGATACGCAGTATTTT.

V and J are TRBV11-1 and TRBJ2-1, with TRBD1 identical over 8 bases. After removal of 2 bases from V and 1 base from J, the junction contained 1 base not matched to a gene. Germline V gene data show CDR1 as SGHAT and CDR2 as FQDESV (reference sequence). The CDR3 runs 15 residues. The CDR3 nucleotides read TGTGCCAGCAGCTTAAGACAGGGGTCCTACAATGAGCAGTTCTTC. Its translation is CASSLRQGSYNEQFF.

The chain has TRBV7-2 and TRBJ2-7; 11 bases agree with TRBD2. The CDR3 spans 15 residues. J gave up 2 bases and V 1 base, and 1 base lay outside the gene matches. CDR1 is SGHTA, CDR2 FQGNSA, per germline. In DNA form, the CDR3 reads TGTGCCAGCAGCTTAGAGGGACTAGCGGCCTACGAGCAGTACTTC. Translating gives CASSLEGLAAYEQYF.

The chain has TRBV4-1 and TRBJ2-5; TRBD2 matches at 11 bases. V lost 0 bases, J lost 5 bases, and 2 bases stayed unmatched. The CDR3 runs to 15 residues. From germline, CDR1 is MGHRA and CDR2 YSYEKL. The CDR3 reads CASSQDSGGGETQYF. The CDR3 bases are TGCGCCAGCAGCCAAGATAGCGGGGGGGGCGAGACCCAGTACTTC.

This clone showed up just once. The V gene is TRBV11-2, the J gene TRBJ2-5; weak D call: TRBD2 (6 bases). Germline loops: CDR1 SGHAT, CDR2 FQNNGV. The CDR3 consists of 15 residues. V lost 0 bases, J lost 5 bases, and 13 bases lay in between. Written as DNA, the CDR3 is TGTGCCAGCAGCTTAGATTGGAGGGGAAGGGAGACCCAGTACTTC. This sequence encodes CASSLDWRGRETQYF.

The chain recombines TRBV27 with TRBJ2-1; tentative D call: TRBD2 (6 bases). This CDR3 contains 16 residues. The V gene lost 8 bases and the J gene lost 0 bases, with 17 bases spanning the gap. Germline V gene lookup returns CDR1 MNHEY and CDR2 SMNVEV (reference sequence). The CDR3 sequence: CASYPRAGLSYNEQFF. CDR3 nucleotide sequence: TGTGCCAGCTACCCCCGGGCGGGACTCTCCTACAATGAGCAGTTCTTC.